Sequencing of this T cell receptor (beta chain) was carried out in a study of patients and donors after allogeneic stem cell transplantation. One entry per CDR3 protein results from TCRdb running MiXCR on the RT-PCR reads. The repertoire includes 800,000 to 1,000,000 distinct CDR3 sequences, roughly 18% of them detected once, and around 6% sits in the top ten. V shed 7 bases and J 2 bases; nucleotides not matched to a gene: 11. The CDR3 length is 15 residues. Per the germline V gene, CDR1 is SGHRS and CDR2 is YFSETQ. The TCR comes from a human donor who was either an allogeneic HSCT recipient or a stem cell or donor lymphocyte infusion donor (not recorded which). It is not recorded whose cells these are; they may come from a transplant donor. The sequencing input was blood, either unsorted or a sorted T cell fraction (not recorded which). V is TRBV5-1 and J is TRBJ2-7; 8 bases fit TRBD2. CDR3 residues: CASGISGKGPYEQYF. CDR3 nucleotides: TGCGCCAGCGGGATTAGCGGGAAAGGCCCCTACGAGCAGTACTTC.